This T cell receptor beta chain is from a study of early T cells in non-severe SARS-CoV-2 infection (dated by TCRdb to 2020 to 2022). Study-wide context: Because TCR sequencing was done on bulk RNA from unsorted whole blood, the alpha and beta chains could not be paired. Here is what the overall study found, with its caveats: Matching against VDJdb was skewed toward anti-spike CD8 responses, likely underestimated virus-specific expansions, and missed private and CD4 specificities.

Ten or more counts support this clonotype. There is no known antigen for this receptor. Base quality data are lacking; no much larger clone is found one base away. The receptor library was made with 5' RACE. The data were produced on a NextSeq 500. In the TCR library protocol, unique molecular identifiers were attached to individual cDNA molecules to correct for PCR bias and sequencing error. TCR alpha and beta chains were both sequenced, and the abundances of alpha and beta sequences in each sample were closely correlated with each other. Per the authors' processing: V gene, J gene and CDR3 annotation of TCR sequences was performed with Decombinator V4. TCRs were defined as expanded if a significant change between any two time points was detected under a Poisson model with p below 0.0001. TCR abundances were normalised to the total number of TCRs sequenced per sample and were expressed as counts per million. TRAV1-2 paired with TRAJ12, TRAJ20 or TRAJ33 defined MAIT TCRs, while TRAV10 paired with TRAJ18 defined iNKT TCRs. VDJdb, accessed 1 November 2021, was searched for CMV, EBV and SARS-CoV-2 annotated TCRs, excluding TCRs annotated for multiple antigens. TCRdb reworked the public reads: Q25 trimming with fastp, MiXCR clone assembly, productive beta chains retained. Here each entry gathers all rows of one CDR3 protein and keeps the most common genes and DNA. Clone size and V and J calls follow TCRdb, not the original study. The table for this sample lists under 45,000 distinct CDR3 sequences; 6% to 9.5% of them were counted only once. The ten largest clones add up to over 10% of the sample.

Set within a cohort of healthcare workers in London, UK, this nested case-control study involved weekly PCR testing of nasopharyngeal swabs along with blood sampling. Healthcare workers were recruited during the week of the UK lockdown, between 23 and 31 March 2020, and followed weekly for up to roughly 15 weeks. Looking up the germline V gene (reference sequence) yields CDR1 DFQATT and CDR2 SNEGSKA. Its CDR3 holds 12 amino acids, cysteine through phenylalanine. Left in the record is the CDR3 DNA by itself, 36 bases read in frame from the first base. V is clipped by 3 bases and J by 1 base, and the sequence between their germline boundaries is 6 bases long.

The sequence links TRBV20-1 to TRBJ2-5, with no confidently assigned D gene. Here the sequenced sample was whole blood, taken at baseline. The sequence came from an adult who was a healthcare worker with PCR-confirmed SARS-CoV-2 infection or an uninfected control (not recorded which). The CDR3 corresponds to CSARPGQETQYF. Here is the DNA: TGCAGTGCTAGGCCCGGCCAAGAGACCCAGTACTTC.